This TCR beta chain was profiled in a study of cytomegalovirus exposure and HLA in healthy donors. Unmatched junction bases numbered 8, after V lost 2 bases and J lost 7 bases. Germline CDR1 reads SNHLY; CDR2 reads FYNNEI. The CDR3 runs 15 residues. This clone was found a few times. Its matching antigen is unknown. The study ran its PCR with 60 Vbeta and 13 Jbeta primers. Sequenced by immunoSEQ multiplex PCR; TCRdb stores in-frame clones only, minus some. The table records 150,000 or so clones, over 70% of them present only once. General observations from the study: DRB1 showed the most TCR associations and HLA-C the fewest in a later analysis, as rates varied by HLA locus.

Specimen: PBMCs. This TCR came from a man aged 30 to 39 in good health and CMV-seropositive. The chain links TRBV2 to TRBJ1-5, with 7 bases fitting TRBD1. CDR3 protein: CASSEWSGGKQPQHF. For the CDR3, the DNA is TGTGCCAGCAGTGAATGGTCAGGGGGTAAGCAGCCCCAGCATTTT.